These 15 T cell receptor beta chains were all obtained from the same sample, sequenced in a study of beta chain features in type 1 diabetes. Reverse transcribing all isolated RNA meant expressed TCRB transcripts were sequenced. TCRdb's table, derived via immunoSEQ multiplex PCR, lists solely in-frame clones and lacks some. This sample has roughly 300,000 clones, with approximately 14% found just once. The sequenced material came from central memory CD4+ T cells from blood. The receptors here all came from a man aged 25-40 years in good health.

CDR3 sequence (DNA): TGTGCCAGCAGTTATCCCTCCGGGTCGAACACTGAAGCTTTCTTT. It specifies CASSYPSGSNTEAFF. The genes are TRBV6-5 and TRBJ1-1; D not resolved. Germline V gives CDR1 MNHEY, CDR2 SVGAGI. The CDR3 spans 15 residues. Trimming took off 3 bases at V and 1 base at J, with 12 bases between the two ends.

Points on this clone: A read error may account for a junction end that differs from germline. The J gene is TRBJ2-2, the V gene TRBV10-3; D is perhaps TRBD1 (6 bases). Germline CDR1 is ENHRY and CDR2 is SYGVKD. The CDR3 sequence is 13 residues long. The CDR3 sequence is CASSMGATGELFF. In DNA, the CDR3 is TGTGCCAGCAGTATGGGGGCTACCGGGGAGCTGTTTTTT.

A note on this clone: Within the sample, other DNA sequences also encode this same CDR3. The rearrangement links TRBV7-3 to TRBJ2-3; no clear D gene. V was clipped by 0 bases and J by 6 bases, with 7 bases between them. The CDR3 runs to 13 residues. Germline V gene sequence: CDR1 SGHTA, CDR2 FQGTGA. This CDR3 reads CASSLTRVDTQYF. CDR3 nucleotides: TGTGCCAGCAGCTTAACAAGGGTGGATACGCAGTATTTT.

This clone has just a few counts. V usage is TRBV7-2 and J usage is TRBJ1-1; D is possibly TRBD1 (6 bases). The CDR3 has 14 amino acids. The germline V and J ends were trimmed by 1 base and 4 bases, with 10 bases remaining between them. The germline V gene has CDR1 SGHTA and CDR2 FQGNSA. CDR3 amino acids: CASSLVGAGTEAFF. The DNA of the CDR3 is TGTGCCAGCAGCTTAGTGGGGGCGGGCACTGAAGCTTTCTTT.

Only a few counts were recorded for this clone. The chain carries TRBV30 and TRBJ1-1; possibly TRBD1 for D (6 bases). The CDR3 consists of 11 residues. The V gene's germline CDR1 is GTSNPN and CDR2 SVGIG (reference sequence). The CDR3, as DNA: TGTGCAAGGGGGTTAGGCACTGAAGCTTTCTTT. Translated: CARGLGTEAFF. Together with reference TRBV30 and TRBJ1-1, the CDR3 gives the full variable domain: SQTIHQWPATLVQPVGSPLSLECTVEGTSNPNLYWYRQAAGRGLQLLFYSVGIGQISSEVPQNLSASRPQDRQFILSSKKLLLSDSGFYLCARGLGTEAFFGQGTRLTVV.

V and J are TRBV5-4 and TRBJ1-2; D is possibly TRBD1 (5 bases). CDR3 size: 15 residues. Germline assignment: CDR1 SGHNT and CDR2 YYREEE (reference sequence). V was cut by 4 bases and J by 10 bases, with 23 bases left in between. In nucleotides, the CDR3 is TGTGCCAGCAGCGGACCCTCGGACAAGGCGGGAAACTACACCTTC. It translates to CASSGPSDKAGNYTF.

The chain recombines TRBV4-3 with TRBJ2-2, with D perhaps TRBD1 or TRBD2 (6 bases each). The CDR3 loop spans 19 amino acids. V shed 0 bases and J shed 5 bases, with 22 bases lying between them. From germline, CDR1 is LGHNA and CDR2 YSLEER. This CDR3 reads CASSQDRSGAGLWTGELFF. CDR3 DNA sequence: TGCGCCAGCAGCCAAGATAGGTCGGGGGCAGGGTTGTGGACCGGGGAGCTGTTTTTT.

In its sample, this clone was seen once. The chain has TRBV7-8 and TRBJ2-1; D uncertain. The V end was cut by 1 base, the J end by 9 bases, with 22 bases between. This CDR3 comprises 17 residues. Germline CDR1 is SGHVS and CDR2 is FQNEAQ. The DNA of the CDR3 is TGTGCCAGCAGCTTAGATGGCCGGCCTAAAGAGGCTTTTGAGCAGTTCTTC. Amino acid sequence: CASSLDGRPKEAFEQFF. The full variable domain, rest sourced from reference TRBV7-8 and TRBJ2-1, is GAGVSQSPRYKVAKRGQDVALRCDPISGHVSLFWYQQALGQGPEFLTYFQNEAQLDKSGLPSDRFFAERPEGSVSTLKIQRTQQEDSAVYLCASSLDGRPKEAFEQFFGPGTRLTVL.

This clone was counted between two and nine times. The same CDR3 also results from other DNA sequences found in this sample. The chain joins TRBV5-4 to TRBJ2-3, with a weak D call TRBD2 (5 bases). The CDR3 runs to 13 residues. Trimming stripped 2 bases from V and 4 bases from J, with 8 bases between. Germline assignment: CDR1 SGHNT and CDR2 YYREEE (reference sequence). CDR3 sequence: CASSLERADTQYF. The CDR3 region has the DNA TGTGCCAGCAGCTTAGAGAGGGCAGATACGCAGTATTTT.

This rearrangement joins TRBV5-1 to TRBJ1-1; D remains unclear. The CDR3 covers 14 residues. Per germline, CDR1 SGHRS and CDR2 YFSETQ. V was cut by 4 bases and J by 8 bases, with 18 bases left in between. For the CDR3, the DNA is TGCGCCAGCAGCCTAGACACCCGTGGGTCGGAAGCTTTCTTT. Translation gives CASSLDTRGSEAFF.

This clone was counted a few times. V is TRBV9 and J is TRBJ2-2, with no clear D. The V gene's germline CDR1 is SGDLS and CDR2 YYNGEE. Between the trimmed V and J ends, which lost 2 bases and 4 bases, there was a span of 6 bases. This CDR3 has 13 amino acids. The CDR3 DNA sequence: TGTGCCAGCAGCGTGAGTAGCACCGGGGAGCTGTTTTTT. It encodes CASSVSSTGELFF.

This clone was observed a handful of times. The chain is built from TRBV4-1 and TRBJ1-6, with D perhaps matching TRBD1 (6 bases). The CDR3 is made up of 16 amino acids. Per germline, CDR1 MGHRA and CDR2 YSYEKL. V was trimmed by 0 bases and J by 5 bases, leaving 11 bases between them. The DNA for the CDR3 is TGCGCCAGCAGCCAAGATCCGACAGGCAATAATTCACCCCTCCACTTT. This sequence encodes CASSQDPTGNNSPLHF.

There are a few counts of this clone. The same CDR3 also results from other DNA sequences found in this sample. V is TRBV4-3 and J is TRBJ2-2, with no clear D. Trimming took 0 bases from V and 1 from J, leaving 6 bases between them. Germline V CDR1 and CDR2: LGHNA, YSLEER. The CDR3 sequence is 15 residues long. This chain's CDR3 is CASSQEGLNTGELFF. The CDR3 DNA is TGCGCCAGCAGCCAAGAGGGCCTGAACACCGGGGAGCTGTTTTTT.

This clone turned up a few times. This chain uses TRBV11-2 with TRBJ2-5; D is unclear. Germline CDR1 SGHAT, CDR2 FQNNGV. The CDR3 consists of 13 residues. The V end was cut by 5 bases, the J end by 1 base, with 8 bases between. For the CDR3, the DNA is TGTGCCAGCAGCCAAATACCCCAAGAGACCCAGTACTTC. It specifies CASSQIPQETQYF.

The chain has TRBV9 and TRBJ2-3; D is unclear. The CDR3 is made up of 14 amino acids. The V gene's germline CDR1 is SGDLS and CDR2 YYNGEE. V lost 0 bases and J lost 5, with 10 bases in between. This CDR3 reads CASSVDVVGDTQYF. CDR3 sequence (DNA): TGTGCCAGCAGCGTAGACGTTGTAGGAGATACGCAGTATTTT. The variable domain in full, completed from reference TRBV9 and TRBJ2-3, reads DSGVTQTPKHLITATGQRVTLRCSPRSGDLSVYWYQQSLDQGLQFLIQYYNGEERAKGNILERFSAQQFPDLHSELNLSSLELGDSALYFCASSVDVVGDTQYFGPGTRLTVL.